The rows below give T cell receptor beta chains drawn from one sample of a study of T cell clonotyping in hematopoietic cell transplantation. The table came from immunoSEQ multiplex PCR; TCRdb's copy has only in-frame clones and leaves some out. This table holds about 7,100 clones, 88% found once. The sequences come from peripheral blood mononuclear cells, collected before stem cell transplant. These receptors all stem from a man aged 60 to 75 with acute myeloid leukemia. Some clones in this sample may be carry-over from other donors' samples. CDR3s include the opening cysteine and the closing phenylalanine or tryptophan. The D gene is left open where the match is weak. The size of a clone is reported for some rows only, either as once, few or many, or as a class for expanded clones.

D gene	V gene	J gene	clone size	CDR3 DNA	CDR3 protein
.	TRBV6-1	TRBJ1-3	.	TGTGCCAGCAGTGAAGTCCTAACAGGTTACTCTGGAAACACCATATATTTT	CASSEVLTGYSGNTIYF
.	TRBV5-1	TRBJ1-1	few	TGCGCCAGCGGTAGGGACGTTCTCGCTGAAGCTTTCTTT	CASGRDVLAEAFF
.	TRBV9	TRBJ2-7	once	TGTGCCAGCAGCGTAGGGGGGTGGGCGGAGCAGTACTTC	CASSVGGWAEQYF
TRBD1	TRBV9	TRBJ1-2	.	TGTGCCAGCAGCGGCGAGGACAGGGCTGACTATGGCTACACCTTC	CASSGEDRADYGYTF
.	TRBV5-1	TRBJ2-7	.	TGCGCCAGCAGCCTGGGACACTCCTACGAGCAGTACTTC	CASSLGHSYEQYF
.	TRBV7-3	TRBJ2-6	.	TGTGCCAGCAGCTTCGCGGGTGGGTCTGGGGCCAACGTCCTGACTTTC	CASSFAGGSGANVLTF
.	TRBV29-1	TRBJ2-7	few	TGCAGCGTTGCCCGGGTATCCCATCGTTACGAGCAGTACTTC	CSVARVSHRYEQYF
.	TRBV19	TRBJ2-7	.	TGTGCCAGTAGTAGCCGGGACGGAGTCCATTCGTACTTC	CASSSRDGVHSYF
.	TRBV9	TRBJ2-1	.	TGTGCCAGCAGCCCCCATACCTTTAATGAGCAGTTCTTC	CASSPHTFNEQFF
.	TRBV7-6	TRBJ2-2	.	TGTGCCAGCAGCTCGGGACAACTGAACACCGGGGAGCTGTTTTTT	CASSSGQLNTGELFF
.	TRBV28	TRBJ1-2	.	TGTGCCAGCACCACGGGAGGCGTCCCCTATGGCTACACCTTC	CASTTGGVPYGYTF
.	TRBV28	TRBJ2-3	.	TGTGCCAGCAGTTTTGTAGCGGGCACAGATACGCAGTATTTT	CASSFVAGTDTQYF
TRBD1	TRBV6-1	TRBJ1-1	few	TGTGCCAGCAGTGATGGGACAGGGGTGGCAGCTTTCTTT	CASSDGTGVAAFF
TRBD2	TRBV25-1	TRBJ2-1	.	TGTGCCAGCAGTGCGGGAGGGCTTAATGAGCAGTTCTTC	CASSAGGLNEQFF
TRBD1	TRBV6-5	TRBJ2-7	.	TGTGCCAGCAGTTACAGGGGGACAGCCACCTACGAGCAGTACTTC	CASSYRGTATYEQYF
.	TRBV11-2	TRBJ2-7	.	TGTGCCAGCAGCTTAGGGGGGATTCAGTACTTC	CASSLGGIQYF
.	TRBV10-3	TRBJ2-7	few	TGTGCCACCTTCGACCCAGACAGTTTCTCCTACGAGCAGTACTTC	CATFDPDSFSYEQYF